The sequence of this TCR beta chain was determined in a study of a mutant IDH1 vaccine in newly diagnosed glioma (dated by TCRdb to the early 2020s). For the study in its entirety: Vaccination began 4-6 weeks after radiotherapy alone, or alongside temozolomide cycles in the chemotherapy-containing groups. Six visits were used for peripheral blood collection: V03 (baseline), V05, V07, V10, V12 and V13. Of the roughly 30 treated patients, around 60% were male and approximately 38% were female, and a mean age of 40.4 years was recorded. Visit V12 was the week-35 safety follow-up and visit V13 was the week-47 end of study. For exploratory analyses, longitudinal TCRB deep sequencing was carried out in approximately 25 treated patients wherever samples were available. Prior to enrollment, patients had been given standard therapy consisting of radiotherapy alone, temozolomide alone, or radiochemotherapy with temozolomide, with the combination given to most patients. General findings and caveats noted by the study authors: Across multiple MHC alleles, vaccine-induced immune responses were seen in around 94% of patients. It was noted by the authors that analyses of patient blood samples could not be reproduced owing to sample limitations. Selection of PBMC samples for TCRB deep sequencing was based on availability. Pseudoprogression seemed to be unrelated to changes in the top peripheral T cell clonotypes found by TCRB sequencing.

A note on this clone: No antigen is known for it. Per-base quality was not reported, and no clone a single base away is much larger than it.

The time point label corresponds to: week 35, safety follow-up. Each vaccine dose was 300 ug of a 20-mer mutant IDH1 peptide in Montanide, given subcutaneously with topical imiquimod. Patients were given eight vaccinations, in weeks 1, 3, 5, 7, 11, 15, 19 and 23, which matched visits V03 through V10. Donors had newly diagnosed WHO grade 3 or 4 IDH1-mutant astrocytomas with loss of nuclear ATRX. The samples were drawn from NOA16, a multicentre, single-arm, open-label phase I trial in Germany that tested a mutant IDH1 peptide vaccine in humans for the first time. Genomic DNA for TCRB sequencing was extracted from EDTA blood using the DNeasy Blood and Tissue Kit. Libraries were prepared through the immunoSEQ multiplex PCR assay. The hsTCRB Kit was used according to the manufacturer's protocol to amplify rearranged TCR beta chain sequences. Sequencing of TCRB libraries was carried out on an Illumina MiSeq. As for the authors' bioinformatics: Demultiplexing, trimming and gene mapping were performed with the kit vendor's proprietary platform. TCRdb took over this immuneACCESS table, retaining in-frame rearrangements with V and J assigned. Such tables are incomplete; in checked studies, under half of the missing clones stem from an unresolved V gene, and the remainder is unexplained. V, J and clone size reflect that table, while D and trimming were determined from the DNA. This sample is represented by some 50,000 clones; around 92% of them were singletons. The ten largest clones represent about 2.3% of the sample.

The CDR3 goes from the cysteine to the phenylalanine over 14 residues. Only the CDR3 region is kept as DNA, spanning 42 bases read in frame from base 1. Germline trimming amounts to 1 base on V and 7 bases on J, with 4 as the count of junction bases outside the gene matches. According to the germline V gene, CDR1 reads LGHNA and CDR2 reads YSLEER. Recombination linked TRBV4-3 to TRBJ2-1, and TRBD1 aligns with 7 junction nucleotides. The sample here was PBMCs, taken from a glioma patient whose treatment included an IDH1 peptide vaccine. The receptor was derived from a man aged 45 to 65 with glioma. The DNA reads as follows: TGCGCCAGCAGCCAAGGTAGGGGGCGAAATGAGCAGTTCTTC. It encodes CASSQGRGRNEQFF.